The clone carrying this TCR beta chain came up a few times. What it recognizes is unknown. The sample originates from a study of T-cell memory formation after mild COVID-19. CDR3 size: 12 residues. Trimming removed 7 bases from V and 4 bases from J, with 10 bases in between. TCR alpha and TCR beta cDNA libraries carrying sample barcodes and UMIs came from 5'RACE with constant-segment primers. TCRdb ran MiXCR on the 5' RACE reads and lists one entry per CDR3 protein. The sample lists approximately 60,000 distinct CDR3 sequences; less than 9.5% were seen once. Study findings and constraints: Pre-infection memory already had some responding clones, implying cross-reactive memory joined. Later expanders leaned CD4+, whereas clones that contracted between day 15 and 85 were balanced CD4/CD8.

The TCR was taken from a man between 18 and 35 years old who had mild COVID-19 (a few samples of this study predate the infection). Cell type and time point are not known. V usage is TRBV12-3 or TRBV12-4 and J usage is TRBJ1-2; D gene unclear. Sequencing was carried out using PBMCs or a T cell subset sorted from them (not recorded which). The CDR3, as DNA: TGTGCCAGCACCACTTCAGCCTATGGCTACACCTTC. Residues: CASTTSAYGYTF.